This T cell receptor beta chain was obtained from a study of PD-1 blockade in classical Hodgkin lymphoma. Notes on the study in general: Exclusion removed patients who began nivolumab under 1 year after ASCT. Newly diagnosed patients were reported to start with lower TCR diversity than healthy donors. Complete responders' diversity at baseline resembled that of newly diagnosed patients. CD4+ but not CD8+ TCR diversity rose significantly by C4D1.

This CDR3 region has 15 residues. Looked up from germline, CDR1 is GTSNPN and CDR2 is SVGIG (reference sequence). V dropped 4 bases and J dropped 4 bases, with 19 bases sitting between them. This clone has just a few counts. The antigen is undetermined. TCRdb keeps only in-frame clones here, not all; method: immunoSEQ multiplex PCR. Found here are 40,000 to 50,000 clones, around 69% of them singletons; the top ten hold about 2.6%. Time point specified: cycle 4 day 1 (C4D1), after 6 weeks of nivolumab. All patients experienced relapse after autologous stem cell transplantation, and brentuximab vedotin exposure was variable.

The sequencing used peripheral blood mononuclear cells (PBMCs), collected before the fourth cycle of nivolumab. The clonotype was recovered from a human donor with classical Hodgkin lymphoma. V and J are TRBV30 and TRBJ1-2; D gene ambiguous. CDR3 amino acids: CAWTVMETYVYGYTF. The CDR3 coding sequence is TGTGCCTGGACAGTCATGGAGACCTACGTCTATGGCTACACCTTC.